The 20 T cell receptor beta chains below all came from one sample that was sequenced in a study of CD8+ T cells in alopecia areata. TCR sequencing used cDNA made by reverse transcription of extracted RNA. The protocol was immunoSEQ multiplex PCR, while the TCRdb copy is restricted to in-frame clones and leaves out a portion. The sample has more than 150,000 clones; roughly three fifths are singletons. As for treatment: oral pan-JAK inhibitor, 5-10 mg twice daily. Sequencing was performed on CD8+ T cells sorted from blood, taken at week 24, from a patient treated with tofacitinib. These receptors were taken from a human donor with alopecia areata.

The chain couples TRBV27 to TRBJ1-5, with D hard to call. Trimming shortened V by 8 bases and J by 0 bases, and 5 bases separated the two germline ends. Germline-derived CDR1 and CDR2 are MNHEY and SMNVEV (reference sequence). The CDR3 has 12 residues. In nucleotides, the CDR3 is TGTGCCAGCGGATATAGCAATCAGCCCCAGCATTTT. It yields the protein CASGYSNQPQHF.

The chain has TRBV29-1 and TRBJ2-7, with TRBD1 identical over 7 bases. V was pared by 6 bases and J by 0 bases, with 5 bases of the junction left unmatched. Germline V gene data show CDR1 as SQVTM and CDR2 as ANQGSEA. The CDR3 covers 13 residues. CDR3 coding DNA: TGCAGCGTGACCGGACAGGTCTCCTACGAGCAGTACTTC. Translating gives CSVTGQVSYEQYF.

J is TRBJ1-5 and V is TRBV21-1. TRBV21-1 is a documented pseudogene. This CDR3 comprises 11 residues. CDR3 loop: CALLGNQPQHF. The CDR3, as DNA: TGTGCCCTCTTAGGCAATCAGCCCCAGCATTTT.

The CDR3 nucleotides are TGCGCCAGCAGCCAAACCCGGACGGGAGAGCAGTACTTC. Its translation is CASSQTRTGEQYF. The chain combines TRBV4-1 with TRBJ2-7, with a tentative D call TRBD2 (5 bases). V was clipped by 2 bases and J by 7 bases, with 12 bases between them. Germline CDR1 and CDR2: MGHRA and YSYEKL. The CDR3 consists of 13 residues.

The sample holds one count of this clone. J is TRBJ2-4 and V is TRBV6-5; D is tentatively TRBD1 or TRBD2 (5 bases each). The CDR3 has 16 residues. Trimming took 2 bases from V and 2 from J, leaving 13 bases between them. The V gene's germline CDR1 is MNHEY and CDR2 SVGAGI. The CDR3 DNA is TGTGCCAGCAGTTACCTGGGGGACGAATCCAAAAACATTCAGTACTTC. It translates to CASSYLGDESKNIQYF.

This clone was counted a few times. The V call is TRBV30, the J call TRBJ1-2; D gene unclear. The CDR3 covers 14 residues. Between the trimmed V and J ends, which lost 7 bases and 4 bases, there was a span of 19 bases. CDR1 is GTSNPN and CDR2 is SVGIG in the germline V gene (reference sequence). Here the CDR3 reads CASNEAVRTYGYTF. As DNA, the CDR3 is TGTGCCTCCAACGAGGCCGTTCGCACCTATGGCTACACCTTC.

The gene calls are TRBV19 and TRBJ2-1; possibly TRBD1 or TRBD2 for D (5 bases each). Per the germline V gene, CDR1 is LNHDA and CDR2 is SQIVND (reference sequence). V lost 10 bases to trimming and J lost 4 bases, with 11 bases between them. This CDR3 spans 12 amino acids. CDR3 nucleotides: TGTGCCACCGGGACGGTATACAATGAGCAGTTCTTC. This sequence encodes CATGTVYNEQFF.

This chain links TRBV13 with TRBJ2-5; D not certain. V was clipped by 0 bases and J by 6 bases, with 5 bases between them. The CDR3 contains 12 residues. Germline assignment: CDR1 PRHDT and CDR2 FYEKMQ (reference sequence). CDR3 residues: CASSLGRKTQYF. For the CDR3, the DNA is TGTGCCAGCAGCTTAGGACGAAAGACCCAGTACTTC. Together with reference TRBV13 and TRBJ2-5, the CDR3 gives the full variable domain: AAGVIQSPRHLIKEKRETATLKCYPIPRHDTVYWYQQGPGQDPQFLISFYEKMQSDKGSIPDRFSAQQFSDYHSELNMSSLELGDSALYFCASSLGRKTQYFGPGTRLLVL.

V and J are TRBV27 and TRBJ1-5; D remains unclear. Germline assignment: CDR1 MNHEY and CDR2 SMNVEV (reference sequence). Trimming took 5 bases from V and 4 from J, leaving 12 bases between them. The CDR3 sequence is 14 residues long. The CDR3 DNA is TGTGCCAGCAGTCCGATGGCTTCTAATCAGCCCCAGCATTTT. It encodes CASSPMASNQPQHF.

The chain has TRBV15 and TRBJ1-4; weak D call: TRBD1 (5 bases). V was trimmed by 5 bases and J by 14 bases, leaving 21 bases between them. Germline lookup yields CDR1 LNHNV and CDR2 YYDKDF (reference sequence). CDR3 size: 14 residues. CDR3 loop: CATSHTNRAGMLFF. CDR3 coding DNA: TGTGCCACCAGCCATACCAACCGGGCAGGGATGCTGTTTTTT.

The V gene is TRBV30, the J gene TRBJ2-3; TRBD2 agrees at 9 bases. The V gene end was trimmed by 1 base and the J gene end by 0 bases; junction bases not matched to a gene: 11. Germline V gene lookup returns CDR1 GTSNPN and CDR2 SVGIG (reference sequence). The CDR3 loop spans 18 amino acids. CDR3 DNA sequence: TGTGCCTGGAGTGGGCTAGCGGGGACTGCCACTAGCACAGATACGCAGTATTTT. Translating it yields CAWSGLAGTATSTDTQYF.

This rearrangement joins TRBV6-6 to TRBJ1-1; D unresolved. The length of the CDR3 is 15 residues. In germline, CDR1 is MNHNY, CDR2 SVGAGI (reference sequence). The V and J ends lost 5 bases and 8 bases respectively, with 21 bases between them. CDR3 loop: CASSGGWAATGEAFF. In nucleotides, the CDR3 is TGTGCCAGCAGTGGCGGCTGGGCGGCCACCGGGGAAGCTTTCTTT.

The chain couples TRBV5-6 to TRBJ1-1; a weak D match, TRBD1 (6 bases). Per the germline V gene, CDR1 is SGHDT and CDR2 is YYEEEE. The V gene lost 0 bases and the J gene lost 12 bases, with 15 bases spanning the gap. This CDR3 spans 13 amino acids. The CDR3 sequence: CASSLGTAGETFF. DNA for the CDR3: TGTGCCAGCAGCTTGGGAACGGCAGGGGAGACTTTCTTT.

The V and J genes are TRBV7-9 and TRBJ1-1; 7 bases are a match to TRBD1. V trimming: 5 bases; J trimming: 6 bases; junction bases outside the gene matches: 9. The germline V gene has CDR1 SEHNR and CDR2 FQNEAQ (reference sequence). This CDR3 is built from 14 residues. The CDR3 nucleotides read TGTGCCAGCAGCCCCGGGACAGATTTTTCTGAAGCTTTCTTT. This gives the protein CASSPGTDFSEAFF.

The chain carries TRBV19 and TRBJ2-1; TRBD2 matches at 13 bases. J lost 4 bases, V lost 6 bases, and 18 bases had no gene match. The CDR3 has 20 residues. Germline V gives CDR1 LNHDA, CDR2 SQIVND (reference sequence). The CDR3 region has the DNA TGTGCCAGTAGCCCAGGGACTAGCGGGGCCGAAATCTCGATATACAATGAGCAGTTCTTC. The encoded protein is CASSPGTSGAEISIYNEQFF. The full variable domain, with the rest looked up from reference TRBV19 and TRBJ2-1, is DGGITQSPKYLFRKEGQNVTLSCEQNLNHDAMYWYRQDPGQGLRLIYYSQIVNDFQKGDIAEGYSVSREKKESFPLTVTSAQKNPTAFYLCASSPGTSGAEISIYNEQFFGPGTRLTVL.

This chain joins TRBV29-1 and TRBJ2-7, with D perhaps assigned TRBD1 or TRBD2 (6 bases each). This CDR3 is built from 15 residues. Germline loops: CDR1 SQVTM, CDR2 ANQGSEA. Trimming stripped 1 base from V and 3 bases from J, with 16 bases between. This CDR3 is CSVEGMEGGNYEQYF. In DNA form, the CDR3 reads TGCAGCGTTGAAGGGATGGAGGGGGGTAACTACGAGCAGTACTTC.

The rearrangement joins TRBV6-1 to TRBJ2-2; TRBD1 aligns across 8 bases. The CDR3 runs 13 residues. The V segment lost 9 bases and the J segment 4 bases; nucleotides outside the gene matches: 4. Germline V gene data show CDR1 as MNHNS and CDR2 as SASEGT. DNA of the CDR3: TGTGCCAGTACCGGGACAGGCACCGGGGAGCTGTTTTTT. This gives the protein CASTGTGTGELFF.

The chain employs TRBV15 and TRBJ2-7; 11 bases are a match to TRBD2. This CDR3 contains 15 residues. The V and J ends lost 1 base and 1 base, in that order; junction bases with no gene match: 0. In germline, CDR1 is LNHNV, CDR2 YYDKDF (reference sequence). In DNA form, the CDR3 reads TGTGCCACCAGCAGAGGACTAGCGGGATCCTACGAGCAGTACTTC. It codes for CATSRGLAGSYEQYF.

This rearrangement joins TRBV6-4 to TRBJ2-1; D is undetermined. The CDR3 sequence is 16 residues long. The V end was cut by 0 bases, the J end by 6 bases, with 15 bases between. The V gene's germline CDR1 is MRHNA and CDR2 SNTAGT. CDR3 nucleotide sequence: TGTGCCAGCAGTGACTCAGGGCGCCACGATTTCAATGAGCAGTTCTTC. This encodes CASSDSGRHDFNEQFF.

This clone was seen a handful of times. V is TRBV7-9 and J is TRBJ1-2; D remains unclear. Germline loops: CDR1 SEHNR, CDR2 FQNEAQ (reference sequence). The CDR3 extends over 16 amino acids. With 0 bases removed from V and 1 base from J, the gap between germline ends came to 12 bases. CDR3 sequence reads: CASSLAESELNYGYTF. DNA of the CDR3: TGTGCCAGCAGCTTAGCGGAGAGCGAGCTTAACTATGGCTACACCTTC.